The clone carrying this T cell receptor (beta chain) was observed many times. This entry belongs to a study of T cells in Graves' hyperthyroidism and ophthalmopathy. Researchers took RNA transcripts and amplified the TCR beta CDR3 regions from them. First-round RT-PCR of the TCR CDR3 relied on the HTBI primer set. From the multiplex PCR reads, TCRdb called clonotypes with MiXCR, one entry per CDR3 protein. The repertoire holds around 340,000 distinct CDR3 sequences, with approximately 18% as singletons. Under 3 months was the duration of disease in ophthalmopathy patients, who also had a Clinical Activity Score of at least 3 and a NOSPECS grade of at least 4. Fresh peripheral blood, approximately 10 ml, yielded the PBMCs. Germline lookup yields CDR1 DFQATT and CDR2 SNEGSKA (reference sequence). The J segment lost 1 base and the V segment lost 6 bases, leaving 7 bases of the junction unmatched. The CDR3 sequence is 14 residues long.

Sequencing was done on a sample of blood. The J gene is TRBJ2-7, the V gene TRBV20-1; 9 bases match TRBD2. The TCR sequence derives from a woman aged 40 to 50 with Graves' ophthalmopathy. The CDR3 reads CSAPSAGGSYEQYF. In nucleotides, the CDR3 is TGCAGTGCACCTTCGGCGGGAGGGTCCTACGAGCAGTACTTC.